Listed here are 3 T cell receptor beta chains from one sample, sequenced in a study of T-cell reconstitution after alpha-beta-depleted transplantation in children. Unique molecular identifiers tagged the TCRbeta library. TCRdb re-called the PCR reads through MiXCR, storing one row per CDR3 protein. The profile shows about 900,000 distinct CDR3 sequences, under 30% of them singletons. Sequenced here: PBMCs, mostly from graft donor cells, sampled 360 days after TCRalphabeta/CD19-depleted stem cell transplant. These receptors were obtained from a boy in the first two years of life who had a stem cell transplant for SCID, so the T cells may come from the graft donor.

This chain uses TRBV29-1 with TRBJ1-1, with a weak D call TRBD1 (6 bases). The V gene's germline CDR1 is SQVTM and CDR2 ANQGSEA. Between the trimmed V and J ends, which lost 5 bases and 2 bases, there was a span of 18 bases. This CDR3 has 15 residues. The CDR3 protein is CSVLVRGDPNTEAFF. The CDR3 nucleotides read TGCAGCGTTCTCGTGAGGGGGGACCCCAACACTGAAGCTTTCTTT.

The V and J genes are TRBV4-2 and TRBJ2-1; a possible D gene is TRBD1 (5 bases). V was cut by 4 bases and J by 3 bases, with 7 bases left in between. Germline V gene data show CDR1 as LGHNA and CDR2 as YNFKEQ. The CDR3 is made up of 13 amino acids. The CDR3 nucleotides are TGTGCCAGCAGCCGACAGCTCTACAATGAGCAGTTCTTC. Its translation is CASSRQLYNEQFF.

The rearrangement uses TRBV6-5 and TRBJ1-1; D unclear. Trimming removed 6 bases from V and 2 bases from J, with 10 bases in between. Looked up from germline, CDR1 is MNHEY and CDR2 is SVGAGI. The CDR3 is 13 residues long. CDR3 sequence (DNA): TGTGCCAGCAGCCCGTATTCCAACACTGAAGCTTTCTTT. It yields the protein CASSPYSNTEAFF.